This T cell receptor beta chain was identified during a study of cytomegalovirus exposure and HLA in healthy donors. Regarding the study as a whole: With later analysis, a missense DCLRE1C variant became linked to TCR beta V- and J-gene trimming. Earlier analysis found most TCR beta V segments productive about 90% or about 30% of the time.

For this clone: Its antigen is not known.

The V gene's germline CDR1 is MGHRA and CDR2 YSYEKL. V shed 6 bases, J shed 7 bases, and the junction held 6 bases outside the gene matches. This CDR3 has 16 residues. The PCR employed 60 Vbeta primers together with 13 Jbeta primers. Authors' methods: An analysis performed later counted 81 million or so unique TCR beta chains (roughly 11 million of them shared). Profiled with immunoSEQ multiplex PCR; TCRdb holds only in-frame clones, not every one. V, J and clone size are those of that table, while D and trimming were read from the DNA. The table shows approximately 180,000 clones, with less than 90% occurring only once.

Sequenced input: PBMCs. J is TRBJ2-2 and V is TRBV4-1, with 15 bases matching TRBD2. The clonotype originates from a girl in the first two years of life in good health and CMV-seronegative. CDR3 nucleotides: TGCGCCAGCAGTAGGACTAGCGGGAGGGCCGGCGGGGAGCTGTTTTTT. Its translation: CASSRTSGRAGGELFF.